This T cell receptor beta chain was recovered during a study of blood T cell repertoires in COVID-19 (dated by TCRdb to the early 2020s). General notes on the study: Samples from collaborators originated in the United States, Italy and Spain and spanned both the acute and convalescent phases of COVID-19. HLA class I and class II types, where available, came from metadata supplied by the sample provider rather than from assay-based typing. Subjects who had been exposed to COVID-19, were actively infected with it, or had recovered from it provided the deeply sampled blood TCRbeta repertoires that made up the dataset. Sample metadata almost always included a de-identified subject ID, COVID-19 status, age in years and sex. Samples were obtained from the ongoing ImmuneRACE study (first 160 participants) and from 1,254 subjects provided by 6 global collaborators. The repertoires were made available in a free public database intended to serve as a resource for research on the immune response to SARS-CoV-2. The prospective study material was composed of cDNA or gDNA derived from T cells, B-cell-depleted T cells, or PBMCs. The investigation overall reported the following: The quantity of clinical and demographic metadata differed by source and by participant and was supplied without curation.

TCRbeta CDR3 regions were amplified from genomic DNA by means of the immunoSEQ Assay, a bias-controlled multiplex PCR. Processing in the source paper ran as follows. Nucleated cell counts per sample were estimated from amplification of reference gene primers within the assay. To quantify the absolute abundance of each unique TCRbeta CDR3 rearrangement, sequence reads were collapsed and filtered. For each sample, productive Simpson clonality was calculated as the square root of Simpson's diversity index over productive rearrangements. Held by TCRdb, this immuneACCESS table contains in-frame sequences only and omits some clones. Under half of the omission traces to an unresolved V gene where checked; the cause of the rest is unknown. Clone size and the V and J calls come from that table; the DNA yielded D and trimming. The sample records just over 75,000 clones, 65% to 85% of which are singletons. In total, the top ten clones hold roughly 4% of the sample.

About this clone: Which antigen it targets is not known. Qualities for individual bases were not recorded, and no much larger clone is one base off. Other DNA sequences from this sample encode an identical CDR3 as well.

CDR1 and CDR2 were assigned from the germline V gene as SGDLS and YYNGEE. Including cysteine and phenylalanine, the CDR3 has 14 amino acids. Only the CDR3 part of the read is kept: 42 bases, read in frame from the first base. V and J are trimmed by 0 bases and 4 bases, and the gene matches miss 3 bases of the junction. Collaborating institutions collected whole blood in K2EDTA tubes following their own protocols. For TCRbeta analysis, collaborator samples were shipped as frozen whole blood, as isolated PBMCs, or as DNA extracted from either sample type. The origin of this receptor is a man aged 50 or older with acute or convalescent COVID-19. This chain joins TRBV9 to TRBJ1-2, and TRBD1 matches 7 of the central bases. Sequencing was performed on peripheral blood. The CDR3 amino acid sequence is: CASSVGQGGYGYTF. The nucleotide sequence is TGTGCCAGCAGCGTAGGCCAGGGGGGCTATGGCTACACCTTC.